The present entry profiles one T cell receptor (beta chain) with its context. Its antigen is not known. These data come from a study of cytomegalovirus exposure and HLA in healthy donors. In the PCR, 60 Vbeta and 13 Jbeta primers were used. The assay was immunoSEQ multiplex PCR, and TCRdb's table has in-frame clones only and misses some. The sample has about 120,000 clones, roughly 80% seen once. Germline assignment: CDR1 MNHNS and CDR2 SASEGT. The ends were cut back, 4 bases at V and 12 bases at J, with 13 bases in the middle. This CDR3 is built from 11 residues. Notes on the study in general: Several V segments, TRBV6-2 and TRBV6-3 among them, could not be told apart and were dropped. The authors enumerated 150 to 200 TCR beta chains as linked to cytomegalovirus.

This chain uses TRBV6-1 with TRBJ2-7, with no clear D. The clonotype was recovered from a man aged 30 to 45 in good health and CMV-seropositive. The sequenced sample consisted of PBMCs. CDR3 DNA sequence: TGTGCCAGCAGTGGCACACGCCTGGTGTACTTC. Protein: CASSGTRLVYF.